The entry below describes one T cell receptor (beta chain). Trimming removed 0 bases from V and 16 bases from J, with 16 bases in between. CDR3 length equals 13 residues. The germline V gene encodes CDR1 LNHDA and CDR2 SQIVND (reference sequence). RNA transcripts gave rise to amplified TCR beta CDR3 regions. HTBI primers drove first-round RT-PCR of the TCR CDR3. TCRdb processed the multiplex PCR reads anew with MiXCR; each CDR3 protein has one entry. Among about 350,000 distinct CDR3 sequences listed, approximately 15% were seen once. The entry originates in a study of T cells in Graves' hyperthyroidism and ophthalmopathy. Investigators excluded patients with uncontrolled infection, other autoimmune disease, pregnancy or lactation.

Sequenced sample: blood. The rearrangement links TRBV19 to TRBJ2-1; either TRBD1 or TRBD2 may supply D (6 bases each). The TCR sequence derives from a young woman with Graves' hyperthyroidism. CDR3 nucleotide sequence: TGTGCCAGTAGTATAGAGGAGGGGGTCACCCGTTTCTTC. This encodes CASSIEEGVTRFF.